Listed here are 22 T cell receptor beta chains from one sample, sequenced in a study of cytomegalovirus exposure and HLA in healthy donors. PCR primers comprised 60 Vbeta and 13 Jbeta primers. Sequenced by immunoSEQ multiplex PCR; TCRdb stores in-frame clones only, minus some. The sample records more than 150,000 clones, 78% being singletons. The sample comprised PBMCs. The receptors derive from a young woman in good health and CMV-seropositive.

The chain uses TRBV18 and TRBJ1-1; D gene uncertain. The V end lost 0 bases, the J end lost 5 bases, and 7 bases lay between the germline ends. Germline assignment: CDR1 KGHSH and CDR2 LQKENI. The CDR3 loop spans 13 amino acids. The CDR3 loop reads CASSPPPGTEAFF. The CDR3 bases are TGTGCCAGCTCACCACCACCGGGGACTGAAGCTTTCTTT.

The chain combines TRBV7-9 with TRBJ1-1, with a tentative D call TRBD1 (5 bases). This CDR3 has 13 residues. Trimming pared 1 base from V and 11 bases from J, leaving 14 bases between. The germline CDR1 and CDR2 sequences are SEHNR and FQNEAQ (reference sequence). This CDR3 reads CASSLVRDSYAFF. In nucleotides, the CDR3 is TGTGCCAGCAGCTTAGTCAGGGACTCTTACGCTTTCTTT.

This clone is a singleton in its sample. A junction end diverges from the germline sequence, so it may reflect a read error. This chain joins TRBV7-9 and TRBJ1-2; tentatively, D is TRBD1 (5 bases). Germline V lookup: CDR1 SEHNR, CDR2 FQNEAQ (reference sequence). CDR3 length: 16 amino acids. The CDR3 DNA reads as TGTGCCGGCAGCCCCGGCAGGGCGATAGCTAACTATGGCTACACCTTC. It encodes CAGSPGRAIANYGYTF.

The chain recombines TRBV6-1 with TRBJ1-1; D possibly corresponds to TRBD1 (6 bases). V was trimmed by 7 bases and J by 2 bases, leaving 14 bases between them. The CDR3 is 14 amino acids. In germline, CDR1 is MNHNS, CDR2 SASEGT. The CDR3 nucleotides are TGTGCCAGCAACCCGACAGGACAAAACACTGAAGCTTTCTTT. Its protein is CASNPTGQNTEAFF.

The CDR3 is CASSSGTSNDEQFF. For the CDR3, the DNA is TGTGCCAGCAGTTCTGGAACTAGCAACGATGAGCAGTTCTTC. V is TRBV27 and J is TRBJ2-1; D may be TRBD2 (6 bases). This CDR3 comprises 14 residues. Per the germline V gene, CDR1 is MNHEY and CDR2 is SMNVEV (reference sequence). V lost 4 bases, J lost 8 bases, and 15 bases lay in between.

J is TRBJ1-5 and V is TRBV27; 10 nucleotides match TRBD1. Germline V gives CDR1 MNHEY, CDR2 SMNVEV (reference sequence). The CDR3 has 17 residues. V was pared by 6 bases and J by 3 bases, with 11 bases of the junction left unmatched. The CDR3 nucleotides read TGTGCCAGCAGAGGAGACCGGGACAGGGGATCCAATCAGCCCCAGCATTTT. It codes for CASRGDRDRGSNQPQHF.

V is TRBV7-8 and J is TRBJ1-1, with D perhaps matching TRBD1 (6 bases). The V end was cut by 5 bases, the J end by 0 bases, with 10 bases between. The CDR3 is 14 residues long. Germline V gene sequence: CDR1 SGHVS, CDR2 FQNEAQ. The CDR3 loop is CASSRGHLNTEAFF. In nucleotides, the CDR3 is TGTGCCAGCAGCCGGGGACATTTGAACACTGAAGCTTTCTTT.

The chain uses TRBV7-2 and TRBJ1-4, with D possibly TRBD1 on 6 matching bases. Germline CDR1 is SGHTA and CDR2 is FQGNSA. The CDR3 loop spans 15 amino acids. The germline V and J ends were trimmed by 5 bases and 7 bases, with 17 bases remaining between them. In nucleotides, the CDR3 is TGTGCCAGCAGCCCAAAGGGGGTTACCGTTGAAAAACTGTTTTTT. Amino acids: CASSPKGVTVEKLFF.

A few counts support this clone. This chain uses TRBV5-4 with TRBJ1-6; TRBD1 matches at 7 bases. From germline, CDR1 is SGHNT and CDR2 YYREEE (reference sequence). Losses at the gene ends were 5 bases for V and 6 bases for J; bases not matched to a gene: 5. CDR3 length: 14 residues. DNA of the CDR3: TGTGCCAGCAGACGGGACAGCGCTAATTCACCCCTCCACTTT. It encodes CASRRDSANSPLHF.

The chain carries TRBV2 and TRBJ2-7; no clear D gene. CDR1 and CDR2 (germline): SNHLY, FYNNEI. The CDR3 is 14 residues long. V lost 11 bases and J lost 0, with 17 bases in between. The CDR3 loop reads CASLERLSSYEQYF. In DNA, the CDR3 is TGTGCCTCTCTGGAGCGCCTTAGCTCCTACGAGCAGTACTTC.

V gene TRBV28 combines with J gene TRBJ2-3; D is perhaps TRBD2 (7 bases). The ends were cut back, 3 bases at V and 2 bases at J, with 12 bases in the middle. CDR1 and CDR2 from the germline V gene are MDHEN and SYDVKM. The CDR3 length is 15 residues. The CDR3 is CASSFGRGPTDTQYF. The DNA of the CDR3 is TGTGCCAGCAGTTTTGGGCGGGGGCCCACAGATACGCAGTATTTT.

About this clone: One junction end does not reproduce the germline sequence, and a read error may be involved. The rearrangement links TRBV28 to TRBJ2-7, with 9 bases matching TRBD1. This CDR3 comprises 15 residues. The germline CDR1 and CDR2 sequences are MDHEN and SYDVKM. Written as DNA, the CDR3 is TGTACCAGCAGTCTCGGGGACAGGGAGGCGGGAGAGCAGTACTTC. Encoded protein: CTSSLGDREAGEQYF. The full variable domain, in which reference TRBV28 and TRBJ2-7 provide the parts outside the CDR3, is DVKVTQSSRYLVKRTGEKVFLECVQDMDHENMFWYRQDPGLGLRLIYFSYDVKMKEKGDIPEGYSVSREKKERFSLILESASTNQTSMYLCTSSLGDREAGEQYFGPGTRLTVT.

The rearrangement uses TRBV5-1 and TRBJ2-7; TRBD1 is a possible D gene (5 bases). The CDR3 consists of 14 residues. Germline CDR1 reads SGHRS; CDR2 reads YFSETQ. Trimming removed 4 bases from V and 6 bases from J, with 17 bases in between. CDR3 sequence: CASSPSQGKGEQYF. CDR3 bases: TGCGCCAGCAGCCCGAGTCAGGGTAAGGGCGAGCAGTACTTC. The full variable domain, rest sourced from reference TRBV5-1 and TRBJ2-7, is KAGVTQTPRYLIKTRGQQVTLSCSPISGHRSVSWYQQTPGQGLQFLFEYFSETQRNKGNFPGRFSGRQFSNSRSEMNVSTLELGDSALYLCASSPSQGKGEQYFGPGTRLTVT.

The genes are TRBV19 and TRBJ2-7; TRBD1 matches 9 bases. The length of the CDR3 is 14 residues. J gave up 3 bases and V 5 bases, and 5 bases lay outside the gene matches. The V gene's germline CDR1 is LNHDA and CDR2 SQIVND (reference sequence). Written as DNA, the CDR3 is TGTGCCAGTAGTTCCGGGACAGGGATCTACGAGCAGTACTTC. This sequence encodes CASSSGTGIYEQYF. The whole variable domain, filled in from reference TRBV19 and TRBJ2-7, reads DGGITQSPKYLFRKEGQNVTLSCEQNLNHDAMYWYRQDPGQGLRLIYYSQIVNDFQKGDIAEGYSVSREKKESFPLTVTSAQKNPTAFYLCASSSGTGIYEQYFGPGTRLTVT.

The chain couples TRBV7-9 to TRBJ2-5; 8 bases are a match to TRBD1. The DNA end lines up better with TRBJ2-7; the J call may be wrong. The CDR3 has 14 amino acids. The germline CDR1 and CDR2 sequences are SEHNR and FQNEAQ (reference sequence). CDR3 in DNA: TGTGCCAGCAGCTTAAAGGGACAGGTCTACGAGCAGTACTTC. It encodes CASSLKGQVYEQYF.

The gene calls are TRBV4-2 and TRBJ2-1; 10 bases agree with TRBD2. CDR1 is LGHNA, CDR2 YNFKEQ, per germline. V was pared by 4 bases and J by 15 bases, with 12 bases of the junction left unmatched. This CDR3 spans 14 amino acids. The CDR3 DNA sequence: TGTGCCAGCAGCCCAGGGAGATTAGCGGGGGGCATGTTCTTC. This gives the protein CASSPGRLAGGMFF.

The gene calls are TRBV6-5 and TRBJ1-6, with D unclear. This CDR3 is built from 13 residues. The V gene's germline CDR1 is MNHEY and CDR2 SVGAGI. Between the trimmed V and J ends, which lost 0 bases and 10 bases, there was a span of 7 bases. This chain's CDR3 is CASSYSSESPLHF. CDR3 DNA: TGTGCCAGCAGTTACTCTTCTGAGTCACCCCTCCACTTT.

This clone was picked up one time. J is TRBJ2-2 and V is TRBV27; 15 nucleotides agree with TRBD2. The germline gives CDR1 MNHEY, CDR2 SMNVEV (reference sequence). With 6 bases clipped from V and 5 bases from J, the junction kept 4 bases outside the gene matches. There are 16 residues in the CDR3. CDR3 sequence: CASRGLAGGITGELFF. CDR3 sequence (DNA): TGTGCCAGCAGGGGACTAGCGGGGGGCATAACCGGGGAGCTGTTTTTT.

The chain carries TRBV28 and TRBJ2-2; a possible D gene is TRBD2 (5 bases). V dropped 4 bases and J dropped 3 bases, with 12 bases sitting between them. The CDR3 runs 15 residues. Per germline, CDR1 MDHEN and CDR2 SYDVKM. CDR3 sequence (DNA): TGTGCCAGCAGTTCGACGGGAACCCACACCGGGGAGCTGTTTTTT. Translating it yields CASSSTGTHTGELFF.

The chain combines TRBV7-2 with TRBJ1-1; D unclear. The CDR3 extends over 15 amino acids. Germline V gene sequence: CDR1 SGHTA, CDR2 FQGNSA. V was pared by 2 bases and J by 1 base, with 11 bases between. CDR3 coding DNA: TGTGCCAGCAGCTTAATGGCCAGGCAGAACACTGAAGCTTTCTTT. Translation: CASSLMARQNTEAFF.

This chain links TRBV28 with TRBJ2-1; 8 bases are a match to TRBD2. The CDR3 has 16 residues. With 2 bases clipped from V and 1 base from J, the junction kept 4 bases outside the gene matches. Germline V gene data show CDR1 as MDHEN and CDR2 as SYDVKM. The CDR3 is CASSLITGGSYNEQFF. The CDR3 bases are TGTGCCAGCAGTTTAATTACGGGAGGGTCCTACAATGAGCAGTTCTTC. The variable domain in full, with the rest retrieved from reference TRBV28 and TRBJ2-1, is DVKVTQSSRYLVKRTGEKVFLECVQDMDHENMFWYRQDPGLGLRLIYFSYDVKMKEKGDIPEGYSVSREKKERFSLILESASTNQTSMYLCASSLITGGSYNEQFFGPGTRLTVL.

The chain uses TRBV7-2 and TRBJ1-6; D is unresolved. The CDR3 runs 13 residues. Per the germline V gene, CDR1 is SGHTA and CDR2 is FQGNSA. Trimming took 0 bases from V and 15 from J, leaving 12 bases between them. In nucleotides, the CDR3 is TGTGCCAGCAGCTTAGCACTCTTAACGGGCCTCCACTTT. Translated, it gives CASSLALLTGLHF. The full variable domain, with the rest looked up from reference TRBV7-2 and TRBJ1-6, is GAGVSQSPSNKVTEKGKDVELRCDPISGHTALYWYRQSLGQGLEFLIYFQGNSAPDKSGLPSDRFSAERTGGSVSTLTIQRTQQEDSAVYLCASSLALLTGLHFGNGTRLTVT.